The 20 T cell receptor beta chains presented below share a single source sample, sequenced in a study of blood T cell repertoires in COVID-19. Profiling relied on immunoSEQ multiplex PCR, and the TCRdb table lists in-frame clones only, not all of them. The sample holds hundreds of thousands of clones; around 87% are singletons and the top ten take roughly 1%. Sequencing was carried out using PBMCs or T cells enriched from blood (not recorded which). These receptors came from a man between 18 and 29 years old who had recovered from COVID-19.

The J gene is TRBJ1-3, the V gene TRBV12-3 or TRBV12-4, with D unresolved. This CDR3 has 12 amino acids. Trimming pared 6 bases from V and 8 bases from J, leaving 11 bases between. CDR3 coding DNA: TGTGCCAGCAGGCCCAGCGGAGACACCATATATTTT. This sequence encodes CASRPSGDTIYF.

The gene calls are TRBV18 and TRBJ2-1, with 12 bases identical to TRBD2. V shed 5 bases, J shed 2 bases, and the junction held 1 base outside the gene matches. Germline V gene lookup returns CDR1 KGHSH and CDR2 LQKENI. The length of the CDR3 is 15 residues. This chain's CDR3 is CASSGTSGPYNEQFF. DNA of the CDR3: TGTGCCAGCTCAGGGACTAGCGGGCCCTACAATGAGCAGTTCTTC.

This chain joins TRBV6-5 and TRBJ2-1; 7 bases agree with TRBD1. The CDR3 contains 15 residues. The germline gives CDR1 MNHEY, CDR2 SVGAGI. After removal of 5 bases from V and 8 bases from J, the junction contained 12 bases not matched to a gene. DNA of the CDR3: TGTGCCAGCAGTCCCTCTGATTCGACAGGGCATGAGCAGTTCTTC. Translating it yields CASSPSDSTGHEQFF.

This clone was observed once. This sequence joins TRBV7-9 and TRBJ2-7; 7 bases are a match to TRBD1. CDR1 is SEHNR, CDR2 FQNEAQ, per germline (reference sequence). The CDR3 contains 15 residues. V was clipped by 4 bases and J by 4 bases; unmatched bases: 10. CDR3 in amino acids: CASSSTGQGFYEQYF. As DNA, the CDR3 is TGTGCCAGCAGCTCGACAGGGCAAGGGTTTTACGAGCAGTACTTC.

The V call is TRBV27, the J call TRBJ1-5; D not certain. Germline V gene data show CDR1 as MNHEY and CDR2 as SMNVEV (reference sequence). V lost 6 bases, J lost 4 bases, and 13 bases lay in between. The CDR3 spans 14 residues. The CDR3: CASRAVGYNQPQHF. The CDR3 DNA follows: TGTGCCAGCAGAGCGGTGGGTTATAATCAGCCCCAGCATTTT.

This clone has just a few counts. The chain employs TRBV20-1 and TRBJ2-7; possibly TRBD1 for D (6 bases). CDR1 is DFQATT, CDR2 SNEGSKA, per germline (reference sequence). The germline V and J ends were trimmed by 5 bases and 3 bases, with 8 bases remaining between them. CDR3 length: 11 residues. The chain's CDR3 is CSAADSYEQYF. CDR3 coding DNA: TGCAGTGCTGCGGACAGCTACGAGCAGTACTTC.

This chain joins TRBV28 and TRBJ2-2; weak D call: TRBD1 (7 bases). V lost 7 bases and J 4 bases, leaving 16 bases between the germline ends. This CDR3 is built from 15 residues. Germline V gives CDR1 MDHEN, CDR2 SYDVKM. The DNA for the CDR3 is TGTGCCAGCACCGCGGGACAGAAGGGCACCGGGGAGCTGTTTTTT. Encoded protein: CASTAGQKGTGELFF.

The chain has TRBV28 and TRBJ1-2, with D uncertain. In germline, CDR1 is MDHEN, CDR2 SYDVKM. The V and J ends lost 6 bases and 8 bases respectively, with 13 bases between them. The CDR3 totals 12 residues. CDR3 sequence reads: CASSHVVQGYTF. CDR3 in DNA: TGTGCCAGCAGCCACGTAGTCCAAGGCTACACCTTC.

The rearrangement links TRBV7-3 to TRBJ1-1, with 7 positions matching TRBD1. Germline trimming cut 5 bases from V and 6 bases from J; bases unmatched to any gene: 9. CDR1 is SGHTA, CDR2 FQGTGA, per germline. The CDR3 runs to 14 residues. The CDR3 DNA reads as TGTGCCAGCAGCACCCGGGACAGACCCTCTGAAGCTTTCTTT. It encodes CASSTRDRPSEAFF.

This chain uses TRBV4-1 with TRBJ2-7; weak D call: TRBD1 (5 bases). The V and J ends lost 1 base and 3 bases respectively, with 10 bases between them. The germline V gene has CDR1 MGHRA and CDR2 YSYEKL. This CDR3 is built from 14 residues. This chain's CDR3 is CASSQVGDGYEQYF. Written as DNA, the CDR3 is TGCGCCAGCAGCCAAGTAGGGGATGGCTACGAGCAGTACTTC.

In this sample, this clone turned up once. V and J are TRBV6-5 and TRBJ2-7, with D possibly matching TRBD1 (6 bases). Trimming removed 3 bases at V and 3 bases at J, with 12 bases between. The CDR3 contains 14 residues. CDR1 and CDR2 from the germline V gene are MNHEY and SVGAGI. The CDR3 region is CASSYNRAYYEQYF. DNA for the CDR3: TGTGCCAGCAGTTATAACAGGGCCTACTACGAGCAGTACTTC.

The chain links TRBV11-3 to TRBJ2-1; the match to TRBD1 covers 11 bases. Losses at the gene ends were 6 bases for V and 6 bases for J; bases not matched to a gene: 7. The germline CDR1 and CDR2 sequences are SGHNT and YENEEA. The CDR3 loop spans 15 amino acids. The CDR3 protein is CASSPGQGAGNEQFF. In DNA, the CDR3 is TGTGCCAGCAGTCCTGGACAGGGGGCAGGCAATGAGCAGTTCTTC.

The V gene is TRBV2, the J gene TRBJ2-1; tentative D call: TRBD2 (6 bases). The CDR3 is 14 amino acids. Trimming shortened V by 4 bases and J by 4 bases, and 11 bases separated the two germline ends. Germline CDR1 SNHLY, CDR2 FYNNEI. DNA of the CDR3: TGTGCCAGCAGTGTGCGGGGCGGTTACAATGAGCAGTTCTTC. Its protein product is CASSVRGGYNEQFF.

This clone turned up a few times. The J gene is TRBJ1-6, the V gene TRBV11-3; D unresolved. The length of the CDR3 is 17 residues. Germline lookup yields CDR1 SGHNT and CDR2 YENEEA. V was cut by 4 bases and J by 2 bases, with 15 bases left in between. In DNA form, the CDR3 reads TGTGCCAGCAGCTCGAACACACTCGGGACCTATAATTCACCCCTCCACTTT. Amino acids: CASSSNTLGTYNSPLHF.

This clone was observed once. The V call is TRBV28, the J call TRBJ2-7; 13 nucleotides match TRBD2. This CDR3 is built from 15 residues. The V gene's germline CDR1 is MDHEN and CDR2 SYDVKM. V lost 5 bases, J lost 4 bases, and 5 bases stayed unmatched. In DNA form, the CDR3 reads TGTGCCAGCAGTATGACTAGCGGGGGGCAGTACGAGCAGTACTTC. This gives the protein CASSMTSGGQYEQYF.

This chain joins TRBV2 and TRBJ2-7; no definite D call. Per the germline V gene, CDR1 is SNHLY and CDR2 is FYNNEI. This CDR3 contains 13 residues. V dropped 4 bases and J dropped 7 bases, with 14 bases sitting between them. The chain's CDR3 is CASSGSGYGEQYF. The DNA for the CDR3 is TGTGCCAGCAGTGGGTCCGGGTATGGAGAGCAGTACTTC.

V usage is TRBV19 and J usage is TRBJ1-5; D is possibly TRBD1 (6 bases). Germline lookup yields CDR1 LNHDA and CDR2 SQIVND (reference sequence). Trimming shortened V by 3 bases and J by 1 base, and 10 bases separated the two germline ends. CDR3 length equals 15 residues. The CDR3 nucleotides are TGTGCCAGTAGTATCCGAAGGGGGAGCAATCAGCCCCAGCATTTT. The encoded protein is CASSIRRGSNQPQHF.

This chain uses TRBV6-5 with TRBJ2-7; 8 bases match TRBD1. The V segment lost 2 bases and the J segment 5 bases; nucleotides outside the gene matches: 8. The CDR3 runs to 15 residues. Germline V gives CDR1 MNHEY, CDR2 SVGAGI. CDR3 coding DNA: TGTGCCAGCAGTTACAGGAGACAGGGGTTCCACGAGCAGTACTTC. Translation: CASSYRRQGFHEQYF.

The chain carries TRBV28 and TRBJ2-7; 11 bases are a match to TRBD2. The trim removed 6 bases at V and 3 bases at J, leaving 7 bases unmatched. This CDR3 has 15 residues. Germline CDR1 MDHEN, CDR2 SYDVKM. The CDR3 region is CASRETSGINYEQYF. The CDR3 nucleotides read TGTGCCAGCAGGGAGACTAGCGGGATCAACTACGAGCAGTACTTC. The full variable domain, its missing parts supplied by reference TRBV28 and TRBJ2-7, is DVKVTQSSRYLVKRTGEKVFLECVQDMDHENMFWYRQDPGLGLRLIYFSYDVKMKEKGDIPEGYSVSREKKERFSLILESASTNQTSMYLCASRETSGINYEQYFGPGTRLTVT.

This rearrangement joins TRBV25-1 to TRBJ1-2; perhaps TRBD1 as D (5 bases). Deletions cut 10 bases from V and 4 bases from J, with 13 bases between. Germline V gene sequence: CDR1 MGHDK, CDR2 SYGVNS. This CDR3 has 12 residues. The DNA for the CDR3 is TGTGCCACCTCCCTGGGGGGCTATGGCTACACCTTC. Translated: CATSLGGYGYTF.